The table lists the clone carrying this T cell receptor beta chain with a few counts. Antigen: not known. This entry is derived from a study of cytomegalovirus exposure and HLA in healthy donors. Broader study findings: Clonal expansion was found to be greater in HLA-associated TCR beta chains than in equally common others in a later analysis.

Both 60 Vbeta primers and 13 Jbeta primers went into the PCR. Produced via immunoSEQ multiplex PCR; TCRdb's table is partial and in-frame only. The table shows 90,000 to 120,000 clones, with 75% occurring only once. Trimming removed 7 bases at V and 0 bases at J, with 9 bases between. The length of the CDR3 is 14 residues. From germline, CDR1 is MNHEY and CDR2 SVGAGI. The rearrangement links TRBV6-5 to TRBJ2-2; possibly TRBD2 for D (6 bases). The clonotype comes from a woman aged 18-29 years in good health and CMV-seropositive. Sequenced sample: PBMCs. In nucleotides, the CDR3 is TGTGCCAGCACGGGACTCGCGAACACCGGGGAGCTGTTTTTT. Its protein product is CASTGLANTGELFF.